The 19 T cell receptor beta chains listed next were all sequenced from one sample in a study of blood T cells in healthy people across ages (dated by TCRdb to between 2014 and 2016). The library was made by 5' RACE. Sequencing took place on an Illumina HiSeq 2500. A second PCR of roughly 6 to 11 cycles was performed with a sample-barcoded 5' primer and a J-beta primer mix. The raw public data were reprocessed by TCRdb itself: fastp quality trimming at Q25, MiXCR clonotype calling, in-frame beta chains only. Identical CDR3 proteins give one entry, which carries the most common genes and DNA. The sample table records 650,000 to 700,000 distinct CDR3 sequences; approximately 52% of these occur just once. Roughly 14% of the sample is in the top ten clones. Material for sequencing was blood. These receptors all stem from a woman over 75 in good health.

This clonotype was observed many times. The V call is TRBV5-5, the J call TRBJ2-4; 8 bases fit TRBD2. The germline CDR1 and CDR2 sequences are SGHKS and YYEKEE (reference sequence). The CDR3 has 14 residues. J gave up 8 bases and V 5 bases, and 9 bases lay outside the gene matches. CDR3: CASSSRTSRDIQYF. The DNA of the CDR3 is TGTGCCAGCAGTTCTAGGACTAGCCGGGACATTCAGTACTTC.

The rearrangement joins TRBV11-2 to TRBJ2-1, with D perhaps TRBD2 (5 bases). V was cut by 0 bases and J by 2 bases, with 11 bases left in between. The CDR3 contains 16 residues. Germline V gene data show CDR1 as SGHAT and CDR2 as FQNNGV. CDR3 DNA: TGTGCCAGCAGCTTAGAACTAGTCTGGACCTACAATGAGCAGTTCTTC. Its protein product is CASSLELVWTYNEQFF.

As to this clonotype: This could be a read error, since a much larger clone is one nucleotide away. The chain joins TRBV5-1 to TRBJ2-3; D possibly corresponds to TRBD2 (5 bases). Germline loops: CDR1 SGHRS, CDR2 YFSETQ. The V end was cut by 4 bases, the J end by 8 bases, with 17 bases between. There are 14 residues in the CDR3. CDR3 in DNA: TGCGCCAGCAGCGAGGCGGGTACGGCAGGTACGCAGTATTTT. It yields the protein CASSEAGTAGTQYF. Complete variable domain (other parts from reference TRBV5-1 and TRBJ2-3): KAGVTQTPRYLIKTRGQQVTLSCSPISGHRSVSWYQQTPGQGLQFLFEYFSETQRNKGNFPGRFSGRQFSNSRSEMNVSTLELGDSALYLCASSEAGTAGTQYFGPGTRLTVL.

The count of this clonotype is one. The V call is TRBV29-1, the J call TRBJ1-6; TRBD1 matches at 8 bases. The CDR3 length is 13 residues. The V gene's germline CDR1 is SQVTM and CDR2 ANQGSEA. The V segment lost 4 bases and the J segment 9 bases; nucleotides outside the gene matches: 5. This CDR3 is CSVGGTGASPLHF. The DNA of the CDR3 is TGCAGCGTTGGAGGGACAGGAGCTTCACCCCTCCACTTT.

The rearrangement uses TRBV20-1 and TRBJ1-6; D gene unclear. Trimming left V 3 bases short and J 8 bases short, with 5 bases between. Germline V gene data show CDR1 as DFQATT and CDR2 as SNEGSKA (reference sequence). CDR3 length: 11 amino acids. The CDR3 spells CSARPDSPLHF. The CDR3 DNA reads as TGCAGTGCTAGGCCTGATTCACCCCTCCACTTT.

At least ten counts were recorded for this clonotype. V gene TRBV10-3 combines with J gene TRBJ2-7, with D perhaps TRBD1 or TRBD2 (7 bases each). Germline V gene sequence: CDR1 ENHRY, CDR2 SYGVKD. CDR3 length equals 12 residues. Trimming removed 11 bases at V and 4 bases at J, with 15 bases between. CDR3 protein: CAYSGGGYEQYF. The CDR3 DNA sequence: TGTGCCTACTCAGGGGGAGGGTACGAGCAGTACTTC.

The sample holds a few counts of this clonotype. This rearrangement joins TRBV6-6 to TRBJ1-1; D gene ambiguous. V shed 7 bases and J shed 6 bases, with 15 bases lying between them. Germline CDR1 is MNHNY and CDR2 is SVGAGI (reference sequence). The CDR3 is made up of 13 amino acids. This CDR3 is CASTPRLIAEAFF. The CDR3 DNA is TGTGCCAGCACTCCCAGATTAATCGCTGAAGCTTTCTTT.

The chain's CDR3 is CSVPGRERWETQYF. CDR3 nucleotide sequence: TGCAGCGTTCCCGGGAGGGAAAGGTGGGAGACCCAGTACTTC. The chain employs TRBV29-1 and TRBJ2-5; 8 bases line up with TRBD2. Germline CDR1 and CDR2: SQVTM and ANQGSEA. The CDR3 spans 14 residues. Trimming at V came to 5 bases and at J to 5 bases, leaving 10 bases not matched to a gene.

This clonotype was seen a few times. The rearrangement links TRBV5-6 to TRBJ2-6; D is uncertain. CDR3 length: 15 residues. V gave up 4 bases and J gave up 1 base, with 9 bases separating them. Per germline, CDR1 SGHDT and CDR2 YYEEEE. DNA of the CDR3: TGTGCCAGCAGCCAAGCAGGATCTGGGGCCAACGTCCTGACTTTC. It is translated as CASSQAGSGANVLTF.

The chain couples TRBV4-2 to TRBJ1-1; 7 nucleotides align to TRBD1. The CDR3 has 17 residues. The germline V gene encodes CDR1 LGHNA and CDR2 YNFKEQ. V shed 6 bases, J shed 4 bases, and the junction held 17 bases outside the gene matches. The CDR3 loop reads CASSRTTGTDFGTEAFF. For the CDR3, the DNA is TGTGCCAGCAGTCGTACAACCGGGACAGACTTTGGCACTGAAGCTTTCTTT.

This chain links TRBV9 with TRBJ2-3; maybe TRBD1 (6 bases). From germline, CDR1 is SGDLS and CDR2 YYNGEE. The CDR3 has 16 amino acids. The ends were cut back, 0 bases at V and 0 bases at J, with 11 bases in the middle. CDR3 DNA: TGTGCCAGCAGCGTAGGCGAACAGGGTAGCACAGATACGCAGTATTTT. Amino acids: CASSVGEQGSTDTQYF.

This clonotype was seen a handful of times. V usage is TRBV7-3 and J usage is TRBJ1-1, with D possibly being TRBD1 (6 bases). Between the trimmed V and J ends, which lost 1 base and 0 bases, there was a span of 12 bases. CDR1 SGHTA and CDR2 FQGTGA come from the germline V gene. The CDR3 loop spans 16 amino acids. The CDR3 DNA reads TGTGCCAGCAGCTTAAGGGGGGGCGGAGTGAACACTGAAGCTTTCTTT. It encodes CASSLRGGGVNTEAFF.

This clonotype was seen only a few times. The junction departs from germline at one end; a sequencing error may be responsible. This chain connects TRBV10-3 to TRBJ1-4, with D uncertain. Germline V lookup: CDR1 ENHRY, CDR2 SYGVKD. The CDR3 extends over 12 amino acids. Here the CDR3 reads CAISGPGEILFF. In nucleotides, the CDR3 is TGTGCCATCAGTGGACCCGGAGAAATACTGTTTTTT.

The V call is TRBV5-1, the J call TRBJ2-2, with D possibly matching TRBD2 (6 bases). V was shortened by 4 bases and J by 1 base, with 17 bases between the two germline ends. This CDR3 has 17 residues. Germline V CDR1 and CDR2: SGHRS, YFSETQ. The CDR3 sequence: CASSPVLSGVNTGELFF. The CDR3, as DNA: TGCGCCAGCAGCCCGGTTCTCTCGGGGGTGAACACCGGGGAGCTGTTTTTT.

The chain links TRBV20-1 to TRBJ2-5; D gene uncertain. The J call is in doubt because the DNA end fits TRBJ2-7 better. CDR1 is DFQATT, CDR2 SNEGSKA, per germline (reference sequence). The CDR3 runs to 13 residues. The CDR3 DNA is TGCAGTGCCGCCAGAGAGGCTGACTACGAGCAGTACTTC. Encoded protein: CSAAREADYEQYF.

The J gene is TRBJ2-1, the V gene TRBV10-3; 11 positions match TRBD2. The V gene's germline CDR1 is ENHRY and CDR2 SYGVKD. With V trimmed by 5 bases and J by 5 bases, 5 bases remained unmatched. The CDR3 runs to 15 residues. The CDR3 sequence: CAISSGTSGDNEQFF. CDR3 DNA: TGTGCCATCAGTTCCGGGACTAGCGGAGACAATGAGCAGTTCTTC.

This clonotype occurred many times. The chain employs TRBV3-1 and TRBJ2-1; 8 nucleotides agree with TRBD2. Per the germline V gene, CDR1 is LGHDT and CDR2 is YNNKEL (reference sequence). The CDR3 is 16 residues long. J was trimmed by 7 bases and V by 4 bases; bases with no gene match: 12. The CDR3 nucleotides are TGTGCCAGCAGCCTGCTCGGGGGGGCAAATTCTAATGAGCAGTTCTTC. Encoded protein: CASSLLGGANSNEQFF.

This clonotype was detected many times. This chain uses TRBV9 with TRBJ2-3; 7 nucleotides line up with TRBD2. Germline V CDR1 and CDR2: SGDLS, YYNGEE. This CDR3 spans 14 amino acids. J gave up 4 bases and V 1 base, and 3 bases lay outside the gene matches. CDR3 nucleotide sequence: TGTGCCAGCAGCGTACGTGGGGGGGCAGATACGCAGTATTTT. This sequence encodes CASSVRGGADTQYF.

This rearrangement joins TRBV10-3 to TRBJ2-7; the D gene could be TRBD1 or TRBD2 (5 bases each). TRBJ2-5 explains the end of the DNA better; the J call may be wrong. The CDR3 loop spans 13 amino acids. Germline values: CDR1 ENHRY, CDR2 SYGVKD. CDR3 DNA sequence: TGTGCCATCAAGACCAGGGAGCAGGAGACCCAGTACTTC. The encoded protein is CAIKTREQETQYF.